Below are 18 T cell receptor beta chains sequenced from a single sample in a study of blood T cell repertoires in COVID-19. Libraries were prepared by immunoSEQ multiplex PCR; TCRdb keeps only in-frame clonotypes and omits some of them. The sample yields 150,000 to 200,000 clones, around 90% seen once. The sequenced material came from peripheral blood. The receptors come from a man in his forties with acute or convalescent COVID-19.

The gene calls are TRBV3-1 (or the pseudogene TRBV3-2) and TRBJ1-6; no clear D. V lost 1 base, J lost 2 bases, and 6 bases lay in between. In germline, CDR1 is LGHDT, CDR2 YNNKEL (reference sequence). The CDR3 totals 15 residues. The CDR3 here is CASSQGATYNSPLHF. The DNA of the CDR3 is TGTGCCAGCAGCCAAGGAGCAACCTATAATTCACCCCTCCACTTT.

The rearrangement links TRBV5-1 to TRBJ1-1; the match to TRBD1 covers 8 bases. The V gene's germline CDR1 is SGHRS and CDR2 YFSETQ. The CDR3 consists of 14 residues. V lost 2 bases and J lost 5; bases outside the gene matches: 5. CDR3 coding DNA: TGCGCCAGCAGCTTCCAGGGGGCCGGGACTGAAGCTTTCTTT. Protein product: CASSFQGAGTEAFF.

This clone was seen more than once but under ten times. The chain links TRBV7-3 to TRBJ2-2; 11 bases are a match to TRBD2. The V gene's germline CDR1 is SGHTA and CDR2 FQGTGA. The CDR3 loop spans 18 amino acids. The junction had 6 bases not matched to a gene; V was cut back by 0 bases and J by 3 bases. The chain's CDR3 is CASSLTPSSGGHTGELFF. The CDR3 DNA reads as TGTGCCAGCAGCTTAACCCCCTCTAGCGGGGGGCACACCGGGGAGCTGTTTTTT.

The V and J genes are TRBV4-3 and TRBJ1-2, with a weak D call TRBD1 (6 bases). Germline lookup yields CDR1 LGHNA and CDR2 YSLEER. This CDR3 spans 15 amino acids. V was trimmed by 0 bases and J by 7 bases, leaving 15 bases between them. The CDR3 sequence is CASSQDPPGVGGYTF. CDR3 bases: TGCGCCAGCAGCCAAGATCCCCCAGGGGTGGGTGGCTACACCTTC.

The chain recombines TRBV27 with TRBJ2-7; D may be TRBD2 (5 bases). CDR1 is MNHEY and CDR2 is SMNVEV in the germline V gene (reference sequence). The CDR3 has 14 residues. V shed 2 bases and J shed 7 bases, with 15 bases lying between them. The CDR3: CASSLGGLLREQYF. DNA for the CDR3: TGTGCCAGCAGTTTAGGAGGCCTCCTGCGGGAGCAGTACTTC.

This clone occurred once. The J gene is TRBJ1-1, the V gene TRBV9; a possible D gene is TRBD1 (6 bases). The V end lost 0 bases, the J end lost 6 bases, and 15 bases lay between the germline ends. Germline CDR1 is SGDLS and CDR2 is YYNGEE. This CDR3 contains 15 residues. The CDR3 DNA reads as TGTGCCAGCAGCGTAGACGGGGGGCCGACGGCTGAAGCTTTCTTT. Protein: CASSVDGGPTAEAFF.

The chain joins TRBV6-5 to TRBJ2-2, with 8 positions matching TRBD1. The CDR3 length is 14 residues. The germline V gene has CDR1 MNHEY and CDR2 SVGAGI. The V segment lost 6 bases and the J segment 6 bases; nucleotides outside the gene matches: 6. CDR3 amino acids: CASSKDRGPGELFF. CDR3 DNA sequence: TGTGCCAGCAGCAAAGACAGGGGTCCCGGGGAGCTGTTTTTT.

V usage is TRBV19 and J usage is TRBJ1-1; TRBD1 matches 8 bases. The trim removed 6 bases at V and 6 bases at J, leaving 9 bases unmatched. The CDR3 totals 14 residues. Germline CDR1 reads LNHDA; CDR2 reads SQIVND (reference sequence). CDR3 DNA sequence: TGTGCCAGTAGGGACCAGGGGGCTAGGGCTGAAGCTTTCTTT. It encodes CASRDQGARAEAFF. Together with reference TRBV19 and TRBJ1-1, the CDR3 gives the full variable domain: DGGITQSPKYLFRKEGQNVTLSCEQNLNHDAMYWYRQDPGQGLRLIYYSQIVNDFQKGDIAEGYSVSREKKESFPLTVTSAQKNPTAFYLCASRDQGARAEAFFGQGTRLTVV.

V gene TRBV6-6 combines with J gene TRBJ1-4; D gene uncertain. CDR3 size: 20 residues. The germline V gene has CDR1 MNHNY and CDR2 SVGAGI (reference sequence). Trimming removed 5 bases from V and 0 bases from J, with 25 bases in between. CDR3: CASSLPGGPHRSTTNEKLFF. The CDR3, as DNA: TGTGCCAGCAGTCTACCGGGAGGCCCCCACCGTAGTACAACTAATGAAAAACTGTTTTTT.

This clone appeared once. The chain employs TRBV30 and TRBJ2-3; 9 bases map to TRBD2. The V and J ends lost 0 bases and 4 bases, in that order; junction bases with no gene match: 5. Germline loops: CDR1 GTSNPN, CDR2 SVGIG (reference sequence). The CDR3 is 15 residues long. As DNA, the CDR3 is TGTGCCTGGAGTGTCTCAGGCGGGGGGGCAGATACGCAGTATTTT. Amino acid sequence: CAWSVSGGGADTQYF. Complete variable domain (other parts from reference TRBV30 and TRBJ2-3): SQTIHQWPATLVQPVGSPLSLECTVEGTSNPNLYWYRQAAGRGLQLLFYSVGIGQISSEVPQNLSASRPQDRQFILSSKKLLLSDSGFYLCAWSVSGGGADTQYFGPGTRLTVL.

The chain recombines TRBV7-9 with TRBJ1-2, with a tentative D call TRBD1 (5 bases). The V gene's germline CDR1 is SEHNR and CDR2 FQNEAQ (reference sequence). Deletions cut 5 bases from V and 3 bases from J, with 22 bases between. The CDR3 is made up of 17 amino acids. CDR3 bases: TGTGCCAGCAGCGATCGAGTGTGGCTTCCCAGGGACTATGGCTACACCTTC. The encoded protein is CASSDRVWLPRDYGYTF.

The CDR3 bases are TGTGCCAGCAGCCGCATCCCCTCGGGGGATGGCTATGGCTACACCTTC. Translating gives CASSRIPSGDGYGYTF. The chain uses TRBV28 and TRBJ1-2; D possibly corresponds to TRBD1 (5 bases). The germline gives CDR1 MDHEN, CDR2 SYDVKM. With 6 bases removed from V and 4 bases from J, the gap between germline ends came to 21 bases. The CDR3 contains 16 residues.

The V gene is TRBV4-1, the J gene TRBJ1-1, with 8 bases identical to TRBD1. Looked up from germline, CDR1 is MGHRA and CDR2 is YSYEKL. This CDR3 has 18 amino acids. V was clipped by 4 bases and J by 0 bases; unmatched bases: 13. The CDR3 sequence: CASSPVSGGVGMNTEAFF. The CDR3 DNA reads TGCGCCAGCAGCCCGGTCTCAGGGGGCGTTGGGATGAACACTGAAGCTTTCTTT.

In its sample, this clone was seen once. This sequence joins TRBV3-1 (or the pseudogene TRBV3-2) and TRBJ2-1, with TRBD2 identical over 7 bases. The CDR3 totals 12 residues. Trimming at V came to 4 bases and at J to 6 bases, leaving 0 bases not matched to a gene. Germline loops: CDR1 LGHDT, CDR2 YNNKEL (reference sequence). The CDR3, as DNA: TGTGCCAGCAGCCGCGGGGGCAATGAGCAGTTCTTC. This translates into CASSRGGNEQFF.

The CDR3 spells CASSPQVGSYEQYF. DNA of the CDR3: TGTGCCAGCTCACCACAGGTGGGGAGCTACGAGCAGTACTTC. The chain combines TRBV18 with TRBJ2-7, with TRBD2 as a possible D gene (5 bases). Germline-derived CDR1 and CDR2 are KGHSH and LQKENI. Trimming left V 1 base short and J 3 bases short, with 10 bases between. CDR3 length: 14 amino acids.

The chain carries TRBV12-3 or TRBV12-4 and TRBJ2-5, with D perhaps matching TRBD2 (6 bases). V lost 2 bases, J lost 5 bases, and 9 bases lay in between. This CDR3 comprises 13 residues. CDR3 sequence reads: CASSLREDETQYF. The CDR3 DNA sequence: TGTGCCAGCAGTTTAAGGGAGGACGAGACCCAGTACTTC.

The CDR3 spells CASSLQVSGTDTQYF. In DNA, the CDR3 is TGCGCCAGCAGCCTACAGGTTTCGGGCACAGATACGCAGTATTTT. This chain links TRBV4-3 with TRBJ2-3, with D possibly being TRBD1 (5 bases). Trimming took 4 bases from V and 1 from J, leaving 12 bases between them. There are 15 residues in the CDR3. Germline lookup yields CDR1 LGHNA and CDR2 YSLEER.

The chain uses TRBV5-4 and TRBJ2-1; TRBD2 agrees at 8 bases. Germline CDR1 reads SGHNT; CDR2 reads YYREEE (reference sequence). The CDR3 spans 14 residues. With 4 bases clipped from V and 4 bases from J, the junction kept 4 bases outside the gene matches. Written as DNA, the CDR3 is TGTGCCAGCAGCACGGGGGGGGCTTACAATGAGCAGTTCTTC. Translating gives CASSTGGAYNEQFF.